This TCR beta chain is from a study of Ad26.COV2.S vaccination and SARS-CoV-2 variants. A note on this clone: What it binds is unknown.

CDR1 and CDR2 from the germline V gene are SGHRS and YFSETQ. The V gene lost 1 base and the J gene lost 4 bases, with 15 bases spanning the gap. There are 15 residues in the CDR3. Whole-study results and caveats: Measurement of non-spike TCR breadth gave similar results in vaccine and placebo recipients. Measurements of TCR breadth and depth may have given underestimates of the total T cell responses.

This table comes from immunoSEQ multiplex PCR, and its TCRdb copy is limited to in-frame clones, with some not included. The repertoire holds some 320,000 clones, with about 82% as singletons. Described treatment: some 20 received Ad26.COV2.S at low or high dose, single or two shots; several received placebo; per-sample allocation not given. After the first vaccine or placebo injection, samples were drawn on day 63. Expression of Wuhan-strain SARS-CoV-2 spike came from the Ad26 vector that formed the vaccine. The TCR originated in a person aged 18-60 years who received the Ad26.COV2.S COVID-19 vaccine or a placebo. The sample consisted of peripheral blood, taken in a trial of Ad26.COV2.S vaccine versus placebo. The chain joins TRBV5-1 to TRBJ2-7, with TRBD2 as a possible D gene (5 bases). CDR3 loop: CASSLIVGSGYEQYF. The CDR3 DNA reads TGCGCCAGCAGCTTGATCGTGGGGTCGGGATACGAGCAGTACTTC. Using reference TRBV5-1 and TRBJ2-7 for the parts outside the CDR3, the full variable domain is KAGVTQTPRYLIKTRGQQVTLSCSPISGHRSVSWYQQTPGQGLQFLFEYFSETQRNKGNFPGRFSGRQFSNSRSEMNVSTLELGDSALYLCASSLIVGSGYEQYFGPGTRLTVT.